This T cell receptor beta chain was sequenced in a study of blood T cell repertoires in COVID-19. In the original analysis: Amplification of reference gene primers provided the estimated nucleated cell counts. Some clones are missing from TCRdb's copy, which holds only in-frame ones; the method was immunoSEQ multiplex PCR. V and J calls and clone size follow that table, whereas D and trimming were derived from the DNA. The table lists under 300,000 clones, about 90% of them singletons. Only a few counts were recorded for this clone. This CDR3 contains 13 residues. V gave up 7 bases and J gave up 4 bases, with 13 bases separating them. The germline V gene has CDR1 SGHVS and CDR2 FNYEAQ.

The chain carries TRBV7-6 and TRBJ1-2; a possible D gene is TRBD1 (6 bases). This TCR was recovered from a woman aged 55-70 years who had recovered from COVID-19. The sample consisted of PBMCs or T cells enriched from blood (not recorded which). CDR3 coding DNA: TGTGCCAGCACCCCGGGACACCGCTATGGCTACACCTTC. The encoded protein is CASTPGHRYGYTF.